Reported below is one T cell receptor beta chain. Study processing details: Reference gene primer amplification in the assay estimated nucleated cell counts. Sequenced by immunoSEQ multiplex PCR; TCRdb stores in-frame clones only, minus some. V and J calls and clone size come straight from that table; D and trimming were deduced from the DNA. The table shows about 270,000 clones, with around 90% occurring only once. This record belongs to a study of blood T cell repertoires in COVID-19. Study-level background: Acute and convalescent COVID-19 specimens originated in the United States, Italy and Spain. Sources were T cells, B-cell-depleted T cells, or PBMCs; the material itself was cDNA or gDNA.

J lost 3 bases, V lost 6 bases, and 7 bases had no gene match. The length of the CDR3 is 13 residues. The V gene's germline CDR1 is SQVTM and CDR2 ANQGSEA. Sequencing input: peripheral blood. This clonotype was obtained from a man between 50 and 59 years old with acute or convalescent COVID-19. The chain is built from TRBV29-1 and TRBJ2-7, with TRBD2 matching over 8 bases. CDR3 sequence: CSVSGLANYEQYF. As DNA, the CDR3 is TGCAGCGTCTCCGGACTAGCCAACTACGAGCAGTACTTC.